What follows are 28 T cell receptor beta chains derived from one specimen sequenced in a study of shared clonotypes between healthy human individuals (TCRdb year 2020). Library construction relied on the immunoSEQ multiplex PCR assay. TCRdb took over this immuneACCESS table, retaining in-frame rearrangements with V and J assigned. Such tables are incomplete; in checked studies, under half of the missing clones stem from an unresolved V gene, and the remainder is unexplained. For this sample the table gives roughly 2.6 million clones, of which over 85% were detected only once. The ten biggest clones cover roughly 0.14% of the sample. The source material was naive CD4+ T cells sorted from blood. According to the study, the label for this sample's cell subset or site signals: CD45RA+ positively selected. These receptors all stem from a man between 18 and 29 years old in good health.

The gene calls are TRBV13 and TRBJ2-3; the D gene is possibly TRBD1 (6 bases). The germline gives CDR1 PRHDT, CDR2 FYEKMQ (reference sequence). V dropped 4 bases and J dropped 0 bases, with 20 bases sitting between them. The CDR3 loop spans 18 amino acids. CDR3 sequence: CASSSVGTFKLSTDTQYF. The DNA of the CDR3 is TGTGCCAGCAGCTCCGTCGGGACATTCAAACTTAGCACAGATACGCAGTATTTT.

CDR3 coding DNA: TGCGCCAGCAGCTTGGATTGGGACACAGATACGCAGTATTTT. It translates to CASSLDWDTDTQYF. V usage is TRBV5-1 and J usage is TRBJ2-3; no firm D call. CDR3 length: 14 amino acids. The V end was cut by 0 bases, the J end by 2 bases, with 7 bases between. The V gene's germline CDR1 is SGHRS and CDR2 YFSETQ.

The CDR3 nucleotides are TGCAGTCCTTGGGGAGCAGATACGCAGTATTTT. It codes for CSPWGADTQYF. The chain links TRBV20-1 to TRBJ2-3; a possible D gene is TRBD2 (5 bases). The germline V gene encodes CDR1 DFQATT and CDR2 SNEGSKA (reference sequence). The CDR3 runs to 11 residues. The V end lost 8 bases, the J end lost 4 bases, and 10 bases lay between the germline ends.

This clone is a singleton in its sample. The chain is built from TRBV7-6 and TRBJ2-3; 7 bases match TRBD2. V shed 1 base and J 3 bases; nucleotides not matched to a gene: 7. The CDR3 consists of 16 residues. Germline loops: CDR1 SGHVS, CDR2 FNYEAQ. CDR3 in amino acids: CASSLVGGVGTDTQYF. In DNA, the CDR3 is TGTGCCAGCAGCTTAGTTGGGGGGGTCGGGACAGATACGCAGTATTTT.

This chain connects TRBV7-8 to TRBJ2-1; D uncertain. The CDR3 covers 14 residues. V was trimmed by 3 bases and J by 0 bases, leaving 6 bases between them. The germline V gene has CDR1 SGHVS and CDR2 FQNEAQ. The CDR3 spells CASSLDGSYNEQFF. Written as DNA, the CDR3 is TGTGCCAGCAGCTTGGATGGCTCCTACAATGAGCAGTTCTTC.

This sequence joins TRBV11-2 and TRBJ2-7; D is perhaps TRBD1 (5 bases). Germline lookup yields CDR1 SGHAT and CDR2 FQNNGV. This CDR3 spans 15 amino acids. The V end was cut by 0 bases, the J end by 2 bases, with 11 bases between. CDR3 sequence (DNA): TGTGCCAGCAGCTTAGAGGTCGGACAACCCTACGAGCAGTACTTC. This sequence encodes CASSLEVGQPYEQYF.

About this clone: Within the sample, other DNA sequences also encode this same CDR3. The rearrangement uses TRBV5-1 and TRBJ1-5; 11 nucleotides match TRBD1. The CDR3 totals 16 residues. Trimming removed 2 bases from V and 1 base from J; junction bases left unmatched: 2. Germline lookup yields CDR1 SGHRS and CDR2 YFSETQ. CDR3 amino acids: CASSLGTGGSNQPQHF. DNA of the CDR3: TGCGCCAGCAGCTTAGGGACAGGGGGGAGCAATCAGCCCCAGCATTTT.

CDR3: CASISVWGTRLHEQYF. For the CDR3, the DNA is TGTGCCAGTATTTCGGTTTGGGGGACTAGGCTCCACGAGCAGTACTTC. The rearrangement uses TRBV19 and TRBJ2-7, with TRBD2 identical over 8 bases. V lost 7 bases, J lost 5 bases, and 16 bases stayed unmatched. Germline CDR1 reads LNHDA; CDR2 reads SQIVND (reference sequence). The length of the CDR3 is 16 residues.

The V gene is TRBV5-1, the J gene TRBJ1-1, with D hard to call. Germline CDR1 is SGHRS and CDR2 is YFSETQ. The V and J ends lost 0 bases and 0 bases respectively, with 12 bases between them. The CDR3 has 16 residues. CDR3 bases: TGCGCCAGCAGCTTGGGTCTTGCGGGTATGAACACTGAAGCTTTCTTT. It translates to CASSLGLAGMNTEAFF.

V usage is TRBV19 and J usage is TRBJ2-7; tentatively, D is TRBD1 (7 bases). The CDR3 is 19 amino acids. Germline V gene data show CDR1 as LNHDA and CDR2 as SQIVND (reference sequence). V lost 3 bases to trimming and J lost 1 base, with 25 bases between them. The CDR3 protein is CASSIRQGFKSGSSYEQYF. The CDR3, as DNA: TGTGCCAGTAGTATTCGACAGGGTTTCAAAAGCGGGTCTTCCTACGAGCAGTACTTC.

This clone was seen only once. J is TRBJ2-3 and V is TRBV5-4; 12 positions match TRBD2. This CDR3 is built from 17 residues. V gave up 4 bases and J gave up 3 bases; unmatched junction bases: 9. Germline CDR1 SGHNT, CDR2 YYREEE (reference sequence). As DNA, the CDR3 is TGTGCCAGCAGCGCTCGACTAGCGGGAGTATTTACAGATACGCAGTATTTT. Translation: CASSARLAGVFTDTQYF. The full variable domain, completed using reference TRBV5-4 and TRBJ2-3, is ETGVTQSPTHLIKTRGQQVTLRCSSQSGHNTVSWYQQALGQGPQFIFQYYREEENGRGNFPPRFSGLQFPNYSSELNVNALELDDSALYLCASSARLAGVFTDTQYFGPGTRLTVL.

The gene calls are TRBV5-1 and TRBJ1-2; a possible D gene is TRBD1 (6 bases). The CDR3 contains 13 residues. Germline V gene sequence: CDR1 SGHRS, CDR2 YFSETQ. CDR3 protein: CACERGDGYGYTF. CDR3 coding DNA: TGCGCTTGCGAGAGGGGGGACGGCTATGGCTACACCTTC.

This clone was picked up a small number of times. This chain links TRBV5-1 with TRBJ1-4; D gene uncertain. The germline gives CDR1 SGHRS, CDR2 YFSETQ. The length of the CDR3 is 14 residues. V lost 0 bases, J lost 8 bases, and 11 bases lay in between. The CDR3 sequence: CASSLDGVVEKLFF. The CDR3 DNA sequence: TGCGCCAGCAGCTTGGATGGGGTAGTGGAAAAACTGTTTTTT.

V and J are TRBV6-4 and TRBJ2-1; 13 bases are a match to TRBD2. CDR3 size: 17 residues. The ends lost 6 bases at V and 6 bases at J; junction bases unmatched: 11. Germline V gene lookup returns CDR1 MRHNA and CDR2 SNTAGT. This CDR3 reads CASSPGRLAGGANEQFF. The CDR3 DNA sequence: TGTGCCAGCAGCCCTGGGCGACTAGCGGGAGGTGCCAATGAGCAGTTCTTC.

On this clone itself: Other DNA sequences from this sample encode an identical CDR3 as well. V usage is TRBV7-2 and J usage is TRBJ2-3; D uncertain. Germline CDR1 SGHTA, CDR2 FQGNSA. The CDR3 covers 12 residues. Trimming left V 4 bases short and J 2 bases short, with 4 bases between. CDR3 in DNA: TGTGCCAGCAGCTCGTCCACAGATACGCAGTATTTT. Its protein product is CASSSSTDTQYF.

This clone occurred a few times. The chain employs TRBV7-8 and TRBJ2-7; D is ambiguous. Between the trimmed V and J ends, which lost 5 bases and 5 bases, there was a span of 7 bases. The CDR3 length is 11 residues. The germline V gene has CDR1 SGHVS and CDR2 FQNEAQ. The CDR3 sequence: CASSDFHEQYF. For the CDR3, the DNA is TGTGCCAGCAGCGACTTCCACGAGCAGTACTTC.

The V call is TRBV19, the J call TRBJ1-6, with 8 bases lining up with TRBD1. Germline CDR1 reads LNHDA; CDR2 reads SQIVND (reference sequence). The CDR3 has 16 amino acids. V was clipped by 0 bases and J by 9 bases; unmatched bases: 7. This CDR3 reads CASSIDDRGFLSPLHF. CDR3 DNA sequence: TGTGCCAGTAGTATAGATGACAGGGGCTTTCTTTCACCCCTCCACTTT.

The rearrangement links TRBV5-1 to TRBJ2-1, with TRBD2 matching over 9 bases. V was clipped by 4 bases and J by 2 bases; unmatched bases: 4. This CDR3 comprises 15 residues. CDR1 is SGHRS and CDR2 is YFSETQ in the germline V gene. The CDR3 is CASSPGTSPYNEQFF. The CDR3 DNA reads TGCGCCAGCAGCCCCGGGACTAGCCCCTACAATGAGCAGTTCTTC.

The chain carries TRBV7-2 and TRBJ2-1; no reliable D call. Trimming removed 3 bases at V and 3 bases at J, with 12 bases between. CDR3 size: 15 residues. CDR1 is SGHTA and CDR2 is FQGNSA in the germline V gene. The CDR3 here is CASSLGRMNYNEQFF. The CDR3, as DNA: TGTGCCAGCAGCTTGGGCAGGATGAACTACAATGAGCAGTTCTTC.

The chain recombines TRBV6-1 with TRBJ2-2; the match to TRBD1 covers 10 bases. V was pared by 3 bases and J by 5 bases, with 6 bases of the junction left unmatched. Germline lookup yields CDR1 MNHNS and CDR2 SASEGT. CDR3 length equals 16 residues. Here the CDR3 DNA reads TGTGCCAGCAGTGAGAGGACAGGGGGTAGTACCGGGGAGCTGTTTTTT. Residues: CASSERTGGSTGELFF.

The chain links TRBV28 to TRBJ2-1, with D perhaps matching TRBD2 (5 bases). This CDR3 is built from 12 residues. V was clipped by 1 base and J by 10 bases, with 8 bases between them. CDR1 and CDR2 from the germline V gene are MDHEN and SYDVKM. In DNA, the CDR3 is TGTGCCAGCAGTTTATACGGGGAGGAGCAGTTCTTC. This codes for CASSLYGEEQFF.

V is TRBV6-6 and J is TRBJ2-7; TRBD2 matches at 12 bases. From germline, CDR1 is MNHNY and CDR2 SVGAGI (reference sequence). V trimming: 11 bases; J trimming: 6 bases; junction bases outside the gene matches: 11. The CDR3 sequence is 14 residues long. The CDR3 coding sequence is TGTGCCTGCAAAACGCTAGCGGGGGGGCGCGAGCAGTACTTC. This codes for CACKTLAGGREQYF.

The J gene is TRBJ2-3, the V gene TRBV27; 8 bases fit TRBD1. Germline CDR1 reads MNHEY; CDR2 reads SMNVEV (reference sequence). The CDR3 is 18 residues long. The junction had 14 bases not matched to a gene; V was cut back by 5 bases and J by 1 base. This chain's CDR3 is CASSRSDYYRGGTDTQYF. DNA for the CDR3: TGTGCCAGCAGTCGCTCCGACTACTACAGGGGGGGCACAGATACGCAGTATTTT.

Here the CDR3 DNA reads TGTGCCAGTAGTATGTCCACAGGGGGTATCGTTGAAAACACCATATATTTT. Amino acids: CASSMSTGGIVENTIYF. The chain uses TRBV19 and TRBJ1-3; 8 bases fit TRBD1. CDR1 is LNHDA and CDR2 is SQIVND in the germline V gene (reference sequence). Germline trimming cut 3 bases from V and 6 bases from J; bases unmatched to any gene: 13. The CDR3 length is 17 residues.

This sequence joins TRBV11-2 and TRBJ2-3; D may be TRBD2 (5 bases). The germline V and J ends were trimmed by 5 bases and 4 bases, with 13 bases remaining between them. The CDR3 consists of 14 residues. Per the germline V gene, CDR1 is SGHAT and CDR2 is FQNNGV. The CDR3 nucleotides are TGTGCCAGCAGCCCGCGGGCCGCCCCAGATACGCAGTATTTT. It encodes CASSPRAAPDTQYF.

This CDR3 reads CASSHFAGEDYSTDTQYF. CDR3 sequence (DNA): TGTGCCAGCAGCCATTTTGCGGGGGAGGACTATAGCACAGATACGCAGTATTTT. The V gene is TRBV11-2, the J gene TRBJ2-3; 7 bases match TRBD2. Germline CDR1 SGHAT, CDR2 FQNNGV. The CDR3 runs to 18 residues. V lost 5 bases, J lost 0 bases, and 14 bases stayed unmatched.

V is TRBV7-2 and J is TRBJ2-7, with 8 bases matching TRBD1. The CDR3 is made up of 14 amino acids. Germline lookup yields CDR1 SGHTA and CDR2 FQGNSA. Trimming removed 5 bases from V and 7 bases from J; junction bases left unmatched: 10. CDR3: CASSTHRGITEQYF. CDR3 sequence (DNA): TGTGCCAGCAGCACCCACAGGGGGATAACTGAGCAGTACTTC.

The chain employs TRBV23-1 and TRBJ1-1; D is ambiguous. TRBV23-1 qualifies as an ORF whose function is uncertain. The length of the CDR3 is 15 residues. Deletions cut 3 bases from V and 7 bases from J, with 18 bases between. In nucleotides, the CDR3 is TGCGCCAGCAGTCAGTCACGGGCCTCGCATAGTGAAGCTTTCTTT. This gives the protein CASSQSRASHSEAFF.